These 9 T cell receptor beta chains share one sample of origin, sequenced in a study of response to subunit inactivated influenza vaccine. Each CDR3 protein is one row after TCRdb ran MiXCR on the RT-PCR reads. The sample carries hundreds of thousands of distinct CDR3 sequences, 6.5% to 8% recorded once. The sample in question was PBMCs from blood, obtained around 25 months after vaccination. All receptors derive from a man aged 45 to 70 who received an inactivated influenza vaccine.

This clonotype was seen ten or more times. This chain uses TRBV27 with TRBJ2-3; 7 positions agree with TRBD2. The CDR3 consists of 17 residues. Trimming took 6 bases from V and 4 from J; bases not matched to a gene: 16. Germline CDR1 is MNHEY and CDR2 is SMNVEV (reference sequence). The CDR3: CASSHRTNPRGADTQYF. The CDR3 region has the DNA TGTGCCAGCAGCCATAGGACTAACCCCCGGGGGGCAGATACGCAGTATTTT.

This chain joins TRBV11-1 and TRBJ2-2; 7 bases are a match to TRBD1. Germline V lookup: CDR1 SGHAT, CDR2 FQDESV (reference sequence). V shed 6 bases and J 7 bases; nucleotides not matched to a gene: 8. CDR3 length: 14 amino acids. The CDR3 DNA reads TGTGCCAGCAGTCGAGACAGGGTTGTCGGGGAGCTGTTTTTT. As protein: CASSRDRVVGELFF.

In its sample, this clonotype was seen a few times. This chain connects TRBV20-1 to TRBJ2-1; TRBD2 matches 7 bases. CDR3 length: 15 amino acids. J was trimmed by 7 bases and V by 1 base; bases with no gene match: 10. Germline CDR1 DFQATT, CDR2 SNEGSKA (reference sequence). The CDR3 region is CSARAAWVAGNEQFF. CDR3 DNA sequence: TGCAGTGCTAGAGCAGCGTGGGTAGCGGGTAATGAGCAGTTCTTC.

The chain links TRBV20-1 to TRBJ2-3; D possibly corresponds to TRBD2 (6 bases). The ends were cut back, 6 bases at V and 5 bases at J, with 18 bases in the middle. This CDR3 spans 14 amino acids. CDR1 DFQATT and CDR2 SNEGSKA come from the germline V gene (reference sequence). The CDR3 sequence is CSAVRSGGEDTQYF. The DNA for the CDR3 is TGCAGTGCCGTCAGGTCCGGCGGGGAAGATACGCAGTATTTT.

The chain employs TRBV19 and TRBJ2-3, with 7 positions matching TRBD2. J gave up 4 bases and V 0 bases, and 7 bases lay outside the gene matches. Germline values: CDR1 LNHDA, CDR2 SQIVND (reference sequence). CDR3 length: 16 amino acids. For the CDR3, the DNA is TGTGCCAGTAGTATAGATGGCGGGAGCCCGGCAGATACGCAGTATTTT. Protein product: CASSIDGGSPADTQYF.

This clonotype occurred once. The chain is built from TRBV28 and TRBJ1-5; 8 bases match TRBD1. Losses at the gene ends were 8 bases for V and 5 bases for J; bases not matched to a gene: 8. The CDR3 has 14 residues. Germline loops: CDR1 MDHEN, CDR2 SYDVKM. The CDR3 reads CASVPDRGYQPQHF. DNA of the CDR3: TGTGCCAGCGTACCAGACAGGGGTTATCAGCCCCAGCATTTT.

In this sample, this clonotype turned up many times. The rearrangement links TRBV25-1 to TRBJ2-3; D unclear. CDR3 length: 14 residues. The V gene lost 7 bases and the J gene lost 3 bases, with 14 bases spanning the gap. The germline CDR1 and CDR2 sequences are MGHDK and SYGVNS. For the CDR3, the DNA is TGTGCCAGCATGAGTGGCTTTTCTACAGATACGCAGTATTTT. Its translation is CASMSGFSTDTQYF.

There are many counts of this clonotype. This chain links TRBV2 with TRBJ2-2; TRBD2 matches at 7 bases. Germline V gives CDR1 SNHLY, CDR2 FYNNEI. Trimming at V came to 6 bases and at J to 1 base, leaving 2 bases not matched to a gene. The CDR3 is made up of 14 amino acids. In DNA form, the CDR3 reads TGTGCCAGCAGGTCGGGGGGGAACACCGGGGAGCTGTTTTTT. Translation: CASRSGGNTGELFF.

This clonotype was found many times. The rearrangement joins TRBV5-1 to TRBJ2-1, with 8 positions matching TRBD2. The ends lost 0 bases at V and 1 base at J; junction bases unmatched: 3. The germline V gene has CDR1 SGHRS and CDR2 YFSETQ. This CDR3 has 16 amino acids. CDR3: CASSLGAGVSYNEQFF. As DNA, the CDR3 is TGCGCCAGCAGCTTGGGAGCGGGGGTTTCCTACAATGAGCAGTTCTTC.